Presented here are 8 T cell receptor beta chains from one specimen sequenced in a study of blood T cell repertoires in COVID-19. The assay was immunoSEQ multiplex PCR, and TCRdb's table has in-frame clones only and misses some. The data show roughly 200,000 clones, approximately 85% seen once. The sample comprised peripheral blood. The source is a man in his 60s with acute or convalescent COVID-19.

This clone has a single count. The V gene is TRBV30, the J gene TRBJ1-1; TRBD1 aligns across 7 bases. V lost 5 bases to trimming and J lost 4 bases; unmatched junction nucleotides: 1. Looked up from germline, CDR1 is GTSNPN and CDR2 is SVGIG (reference sequence). CDR3 length equals 11 residues. In DNA form, the CDR3 reads TGTGCCTGGTACAGGGGCACTGAAGCTTTCTTT. Its protein is CAWYRGTEAFF.

The CDR3 DNA is TGTGCCTGGGCACAGGGGGCTCCGAATGAGCAGTTCTTC. Protein sequence: CAWAQGAPNEQFF. This chain joins TRBV30 and TRBJ2-1, with TRBD1 identical over 9 bases. This CDR3 is 13 amino acids long. With 5 bases clipped from V and 7 bases from J, the junction kept 6 bases outside the gene matches. Germline V CDR1 and CDR2: GTSNPN, SVGIG (reference sequence).

The gene calls are TRBV27 and TRBJ2-1; D perhaps matches TRBD2 (7 bases). The CDR3 extends over 14 amino acids. CDR1 and CDR2 from the germline V gene are MNHEY and SMNVEV (reference sequence). V lost 3 bases and J 10 bases, leaving 16 bases between the germline ends. DNA for the CDR3: TGTGCCAGCAGTTTCGGGGGGCCCCAAAGGGAGCAGTTCTTC. It yields the protein CASSFGGPQREQFF.

The chain combines TRBV24-1 with TRBJ2-1; TRBD2 aligns across 10 bases. J gave up 8 bases and V 2 bases, and 11 bases lay outside the gene matches. This CDR3 region has 17 residues. Germline lookup yields CDR1 KGHDR and CDR2 SFDVKD. CDR3 protein: CATSDSWLAGAIDEQFF. CDR3 in DNA: TGTGCCACCAGTGATTCCTGGCTAGCGGGAGCAATCGATGAGCAGTTCTTC.

This chain uses TRBV12-5 with TRBJ1-2, with TRBD1 as a possible D gene (6 bases). Germline V gene lookup returns CDR1 LGHNT and CDR2 FRNRAP. Trimming shortened V by 4 bases and J by 4 bases, and 16 bases separated the two germline ends. The CDR3 totals 15 residues. In nucleotides, the CDR3 is TGTGCTAGTGGTTGGGGGCGCCGAACGATCTATGGCTACACCTTC. Residues: CASGWGRRTIYGYTF. Full variable domain (missing parts from reference TRBV12-5 and TRBJ1-2): DARVTQTPRHKVTEMGQEVTMRCQPILGHNTVFWYRQTMMQGLELLAYFRNRAPLDDSGMPKDRFSAEMPDATLATLKIQPSEPRDSAVYFCASGWGRRTIYGYTFGSGTRLTVV.

There are a few counts of this clone. The rearrangement links TRBV13 to TRBJ2-7; 7 bases line up with TRBD2. CDR1 is PRHDT and CDR2 is FYEKMQ in the germline V gene (reference sequence). V dropped 5 bases and J dropped 0; count of bases not matched to a gene: 1. The CDR3 contains 13 residues. The CDR3 spells CASSRGGSYEQYF. CDR3 DNA sequence: TGTGCCAGCAGCCGCGGGGGCTCCTACGAGCAGTACTTC.

This clone was picked up one time. The CDR3 nucleotides are TGTGCCAGCAGTTTCCTACGAAGAGGGACAGGGGGCTCCGAAGCTTTCTTT. Residues: CASSFLRRGTGGSEAFF. The chain uses TRBV28 and TRBJ1-1; 12 positions match TRBD1. V lost 3 bases, J lost 8 bases, and 13 bases stayed unmatched. Germline V gene data show CDR1 as MDHEN and CDR2 as SYDVKM. The CDR3 consists of 17 residues.

This chain connects TRBV28 to TRBJ1-6; 8 bases agree with TRBD1. Trimming at V came to 5 bases and at J to 0 bases, leaving 9 bases not matched to a gene. Germline CDR1 and CDR2: MDHEN and SYDVKM. The CDR3 runs to 18 residues. This chain's CDR3 is CASSAGTGTRSYNSPLHF. The CDR3 coding sequence is TGTGCCAGCAGTGCCGGGACAGGCACCCGCTCCTATAATTCACCCCTCCACTTT.